This entry describes one TCR beta chain. Its antigen is not identified. The CDR3 regions of TCR beta were amplified from RNA transcripts. First-round RT-PCR targeting the TCR CDR3 was performed with the HTBI primer set. TCRdb fed the multiplex PCR reads into MiXCR, producing one record per CDR3 protein. This sample yields 490,000 or so distinct CDR3 sequences, of which about 16% are seen a single time; 29% belongs to the top ten. Uncontrolled infections, other autoimmune diseases, pregnancy or lactation led to exclusion of patients. After removal of 4 bases from V and 7 bases from J, the junction contained 10 bases not matched to a gene. This CDR3 is built from 14 residues. This sample is part of a study of T cells in Graves' hyperthyroidism and ophthalmopathy. Study-wide results and caveats: Within blood appeared most thyroid clonotypes that had expanded above 0.001. Using 13 V-J features, a model discriminated ophthalmopathy from stable hyperthyroidism. Ophthalmopathy, as predicted by the model, came a median 6.5 months after the prediction.

This receptor was taken from a woman in her 30s with Graves' ophthalmopathy. The rearrangement joins TRBV12-3 or TRBV12-4 to TRBJ2-7, with TRBD2 identical over 7 bases. Sequences were obtained from blood. The CDR3 here is CASSSETSSTEQYF. CDR3 nucleotides: TGTGCCAGCAGTTCCGAGACTAGCAGCACTGAGCAGTACTTC.